The following is a T cell receptor (beta chain) sequence with its context. This sample was taken from a study of T cell responses to AZD1222 COVID-19 vaccine. With 6 bases removed from V and 0 bases from J, the gap between germline ends came to 8 bases. CDR3 length equals 13 residues. Per germline, CDR1 SGHRS and CDR2 YFSETQ. The table came from immunoSEQ multiplex PCR; TCRdb's copy has only in-frame clones and leaves some out. The sample holds about 160,000 clones, around 94% seen once. This specimen was peripheral blood, taken on day 0 of AZD1222 vaccination. The chain is built from TRBV5-1 and TRBJ2-3; D ambiguous. The source is an adult in good health. CDR3 amino acids: CASKTASTDTQYF. The CDR3 DNA reads TGCGCCAGCAAGACCGCTAGCACAGATACGCAGTATTTT.